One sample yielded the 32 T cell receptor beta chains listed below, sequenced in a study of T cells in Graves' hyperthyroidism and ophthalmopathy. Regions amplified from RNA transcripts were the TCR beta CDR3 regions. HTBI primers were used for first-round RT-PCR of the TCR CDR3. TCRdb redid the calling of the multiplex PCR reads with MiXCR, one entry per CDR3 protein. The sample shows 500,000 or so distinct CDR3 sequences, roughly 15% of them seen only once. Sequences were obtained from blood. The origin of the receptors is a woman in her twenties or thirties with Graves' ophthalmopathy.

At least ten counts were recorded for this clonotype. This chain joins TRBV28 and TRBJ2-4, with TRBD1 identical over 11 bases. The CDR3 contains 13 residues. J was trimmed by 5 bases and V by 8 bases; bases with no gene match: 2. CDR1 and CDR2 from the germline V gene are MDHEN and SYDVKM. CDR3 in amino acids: CASRGQGENIQYF. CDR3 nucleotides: TGTGCCAGCCGGGGACAGGGGGAAAACATTCAGTACTTC.

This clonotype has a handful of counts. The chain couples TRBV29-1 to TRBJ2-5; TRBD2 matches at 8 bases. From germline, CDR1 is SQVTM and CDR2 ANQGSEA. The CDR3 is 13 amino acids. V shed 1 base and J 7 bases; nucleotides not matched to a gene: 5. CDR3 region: CSVEAGGGTTQYF. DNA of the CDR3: TGCAGCGTTGAAGCCGGGGGGGGGACGACCCAGTACTTC.

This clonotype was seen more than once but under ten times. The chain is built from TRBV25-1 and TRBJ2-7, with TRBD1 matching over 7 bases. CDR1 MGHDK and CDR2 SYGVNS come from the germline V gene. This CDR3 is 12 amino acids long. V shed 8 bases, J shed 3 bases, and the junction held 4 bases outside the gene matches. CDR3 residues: CASRGQFYEQYF. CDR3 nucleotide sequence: TGTGCCAGCCGGGGACAGTTCTACGAGCAGTACTTC.

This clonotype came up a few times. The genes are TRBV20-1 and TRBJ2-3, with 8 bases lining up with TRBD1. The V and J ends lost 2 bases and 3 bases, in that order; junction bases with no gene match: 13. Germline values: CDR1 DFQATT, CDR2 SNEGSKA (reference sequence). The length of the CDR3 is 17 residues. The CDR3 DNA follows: TGCAGTGCTAGACCAAGAAGGACAGGGCCGGGGACAGATACGCAGTATTTT. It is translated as CSARPRRTGPGTDTQYF.

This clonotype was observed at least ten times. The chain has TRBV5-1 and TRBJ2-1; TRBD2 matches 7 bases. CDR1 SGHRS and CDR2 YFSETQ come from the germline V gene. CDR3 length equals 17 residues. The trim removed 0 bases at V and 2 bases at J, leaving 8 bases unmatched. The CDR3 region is CASSLEVSGLPYNEQFF. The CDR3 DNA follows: TGCGCCAGCAGCTTGGAGGTTAGCGGGTTACCCTACAATGAGCAGTTCTTC.

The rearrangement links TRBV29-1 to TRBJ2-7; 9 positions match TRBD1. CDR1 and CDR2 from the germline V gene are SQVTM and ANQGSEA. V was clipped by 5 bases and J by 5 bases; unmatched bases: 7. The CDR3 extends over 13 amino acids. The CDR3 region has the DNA TGCAGCGTTCCGAAGGGACAGGGCAACGAGCAGTACTTC. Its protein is CSVPKGQGNEQYF.

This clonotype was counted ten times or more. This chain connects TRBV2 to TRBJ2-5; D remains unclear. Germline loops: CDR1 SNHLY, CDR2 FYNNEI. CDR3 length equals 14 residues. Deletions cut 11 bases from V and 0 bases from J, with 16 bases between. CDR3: CASSRALYQETQYF. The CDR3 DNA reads TGTGCCTCATCTCGGGCTCTGTACCAAGAGACCCAGTACTTC.

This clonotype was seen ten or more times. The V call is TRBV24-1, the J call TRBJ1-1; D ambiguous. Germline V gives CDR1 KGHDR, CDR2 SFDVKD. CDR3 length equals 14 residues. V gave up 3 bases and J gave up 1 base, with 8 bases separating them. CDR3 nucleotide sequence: TGTGCCACCAGTGATGGCCGAGGGAACACTGAAGCTTTCTTT. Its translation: CATSDGRGNTEAFF.

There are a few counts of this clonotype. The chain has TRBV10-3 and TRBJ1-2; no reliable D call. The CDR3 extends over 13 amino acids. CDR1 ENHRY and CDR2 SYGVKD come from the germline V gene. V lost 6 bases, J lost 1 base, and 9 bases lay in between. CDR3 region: CAIRMTNNYGYTF. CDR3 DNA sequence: TGTGCCATCAGGATGACTAATAACTATGGCTACACCTTC.

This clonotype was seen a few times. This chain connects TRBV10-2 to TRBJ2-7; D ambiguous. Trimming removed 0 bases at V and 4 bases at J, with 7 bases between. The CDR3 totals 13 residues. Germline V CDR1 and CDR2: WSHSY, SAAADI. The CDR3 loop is CASSESGIYEQYF. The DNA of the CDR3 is TGCGCCAGCAGTGAGTCAGGGATTTACGAGCAGTACTTC.

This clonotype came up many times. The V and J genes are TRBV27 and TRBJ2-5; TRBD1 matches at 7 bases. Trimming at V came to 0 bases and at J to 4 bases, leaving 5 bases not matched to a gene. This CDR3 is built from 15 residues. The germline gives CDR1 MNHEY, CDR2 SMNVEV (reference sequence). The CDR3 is CASSLSRQGRETQYF. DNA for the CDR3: TGTGCCAGCAGTTTATCCCGACAGGGACGAGAGACCCAGTACTTC.

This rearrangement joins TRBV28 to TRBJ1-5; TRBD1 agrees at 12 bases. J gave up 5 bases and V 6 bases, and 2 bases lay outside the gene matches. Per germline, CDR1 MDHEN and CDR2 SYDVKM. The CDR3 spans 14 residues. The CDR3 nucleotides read TGTGCCAGCAGCCGGGACAGGGGGCATCAGCCCCAGCATTTT. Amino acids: CASSRDRGHQPQHF. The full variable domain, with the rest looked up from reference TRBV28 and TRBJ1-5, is DVKVTQSSRYLVKRTGEKVFLECVQDMDHENMFWYRQDPGLGLRLIYFSYDVKMKEKGDIPEGYSVSREKKERFSLILESASTNQTSMYLCASSRDRGHQPQHFGDGTRLSIL.

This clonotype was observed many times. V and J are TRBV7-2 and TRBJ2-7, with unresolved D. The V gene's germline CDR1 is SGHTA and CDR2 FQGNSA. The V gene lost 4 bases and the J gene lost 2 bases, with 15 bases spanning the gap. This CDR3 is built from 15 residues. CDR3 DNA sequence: TGTGCCAGCAGCTCACTATGGAGTTCCACCTACGAGCAGTACTTC. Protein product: CASSSLWSSTYEQYF. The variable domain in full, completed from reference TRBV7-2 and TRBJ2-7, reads GAGVSQSPSNKVTEKGKDVELRCDPISGHTALYWYRQSLGQGLEFLIYFQGNSAPDKSGLPSDRFSAERTGGSVSTLTIQRTQQEDSAVYLCASSSLWSSTYEQYFGPGTRLTVT.

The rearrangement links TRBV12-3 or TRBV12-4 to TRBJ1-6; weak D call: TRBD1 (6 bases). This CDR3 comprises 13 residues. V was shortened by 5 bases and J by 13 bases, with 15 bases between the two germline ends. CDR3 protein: CASSDRPPFPLHF. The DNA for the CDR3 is TGTGCCAGCAGTGACAGGCCACCATTTCCCCTCCACTTT.

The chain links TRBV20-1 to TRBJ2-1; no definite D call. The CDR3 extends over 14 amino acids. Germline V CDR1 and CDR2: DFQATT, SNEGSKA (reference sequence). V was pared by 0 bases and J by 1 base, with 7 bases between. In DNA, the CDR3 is TGCAGTGCTAGAGACGCAGTATCCTACAATGAGCAGTTCTTC. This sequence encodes CSARDAVSYNEQFF.

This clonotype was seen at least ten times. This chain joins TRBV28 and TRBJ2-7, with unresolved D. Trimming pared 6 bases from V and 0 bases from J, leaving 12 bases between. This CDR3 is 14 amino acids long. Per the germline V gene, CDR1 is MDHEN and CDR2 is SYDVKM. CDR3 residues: CASSDGISSYEQYF. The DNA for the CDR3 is TGTGCCAGCAGCGACGGCATTAGCTCCTACGAGCAGTACTTC.

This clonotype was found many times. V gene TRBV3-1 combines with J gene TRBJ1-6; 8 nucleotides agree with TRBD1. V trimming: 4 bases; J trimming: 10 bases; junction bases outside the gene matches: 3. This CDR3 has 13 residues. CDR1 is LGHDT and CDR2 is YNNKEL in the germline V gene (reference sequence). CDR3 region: CASSPGQESPLHF. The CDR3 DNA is TGTGCCAGCAGCCCGGGACAGGAGTCACCCCTCCACTTT.

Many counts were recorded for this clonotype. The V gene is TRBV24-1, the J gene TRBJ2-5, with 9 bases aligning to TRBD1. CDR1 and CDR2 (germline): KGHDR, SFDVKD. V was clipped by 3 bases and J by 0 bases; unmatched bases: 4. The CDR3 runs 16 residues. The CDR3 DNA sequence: TGTGCCACCAGTGATCCGGGACAGGGATACCAAGAGACCCAGTACTTC. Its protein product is CATSDPGQGYQETQYF.

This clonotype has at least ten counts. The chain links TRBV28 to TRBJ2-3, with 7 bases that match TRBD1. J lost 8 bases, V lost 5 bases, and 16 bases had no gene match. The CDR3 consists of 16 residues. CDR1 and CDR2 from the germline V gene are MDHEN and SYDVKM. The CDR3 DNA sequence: TGTGCCAGCAGTGGCCCGGGACAGACAGCACAGATTACGCAGTATTTT. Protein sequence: CASSGPGQTAQITQYF.

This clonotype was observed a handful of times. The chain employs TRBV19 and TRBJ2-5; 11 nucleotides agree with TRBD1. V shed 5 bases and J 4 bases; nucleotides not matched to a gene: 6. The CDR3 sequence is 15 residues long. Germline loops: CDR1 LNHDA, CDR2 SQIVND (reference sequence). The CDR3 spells CASSSRTGGTETQYF. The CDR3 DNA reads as TGTGCCAGTAGTTCTCGGACAGGGGGCACAGAGACCCAGTACTTC.

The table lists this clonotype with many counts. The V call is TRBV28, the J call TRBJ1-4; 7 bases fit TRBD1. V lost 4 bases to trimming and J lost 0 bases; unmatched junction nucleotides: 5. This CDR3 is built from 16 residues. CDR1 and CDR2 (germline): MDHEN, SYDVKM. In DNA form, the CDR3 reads TGTGCCAGCAGTTCCCAGGGGGGAGCAACTAATGAAAAACTGTTTTTT. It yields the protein CASSSQGGATNEKLFF.

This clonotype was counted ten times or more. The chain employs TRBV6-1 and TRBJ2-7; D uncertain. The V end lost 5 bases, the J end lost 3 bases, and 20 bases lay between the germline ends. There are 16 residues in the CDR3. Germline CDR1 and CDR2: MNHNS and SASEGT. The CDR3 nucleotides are TGTGCCAGCAGTCGGAGTATTTACAGACTCAGCTACGAGCAGTACTTC. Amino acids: CASSRSIYRLSYEQYF.

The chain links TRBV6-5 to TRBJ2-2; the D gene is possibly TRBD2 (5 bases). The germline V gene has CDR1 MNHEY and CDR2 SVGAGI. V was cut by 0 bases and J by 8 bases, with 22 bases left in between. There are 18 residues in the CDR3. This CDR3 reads CASSYSELELGRGGELFF. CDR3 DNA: TGTGCCAGCAGTTACTCAGAGTTGGAGTTAGGGAGAGGAGGGGAGCTGTTTTTT.

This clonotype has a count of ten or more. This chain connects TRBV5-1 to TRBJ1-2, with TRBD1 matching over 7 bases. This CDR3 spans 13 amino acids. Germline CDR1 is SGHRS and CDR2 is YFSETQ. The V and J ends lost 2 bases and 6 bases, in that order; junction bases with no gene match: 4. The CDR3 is CASSFGDSDGYTF. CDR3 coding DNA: TGCGCCAGCAGCTTCGGGGACAGCGATGGCTACACCTTC.

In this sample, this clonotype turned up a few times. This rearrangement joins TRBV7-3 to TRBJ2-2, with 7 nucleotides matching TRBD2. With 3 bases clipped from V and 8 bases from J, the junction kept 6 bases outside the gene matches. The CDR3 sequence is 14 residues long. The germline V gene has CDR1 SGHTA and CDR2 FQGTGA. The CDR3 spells CASSLSRERGELFF. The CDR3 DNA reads TGTGCCAGCAGCTTGTCGCGGGAGAGAGGGGAGCTGTTTTTT.

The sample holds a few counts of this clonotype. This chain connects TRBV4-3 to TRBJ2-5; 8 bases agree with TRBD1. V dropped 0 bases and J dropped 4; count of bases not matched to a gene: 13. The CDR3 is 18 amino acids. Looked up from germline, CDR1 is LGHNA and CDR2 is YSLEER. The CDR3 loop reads CASSQDTAGGDKAETQYF. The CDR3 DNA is TGCGCCAGCAGCCAAGATACGGCAGGGGGCGATAAGGCAGAGACCCAGTACTTC.

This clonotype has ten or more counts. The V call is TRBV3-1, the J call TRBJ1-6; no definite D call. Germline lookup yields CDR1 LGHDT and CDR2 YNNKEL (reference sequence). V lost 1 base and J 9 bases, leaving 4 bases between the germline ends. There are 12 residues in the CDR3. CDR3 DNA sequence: TGTGCCAGCAGCCAAGTCTCTTCACCCCTCCACTTT. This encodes CASSQVSSPLHF.

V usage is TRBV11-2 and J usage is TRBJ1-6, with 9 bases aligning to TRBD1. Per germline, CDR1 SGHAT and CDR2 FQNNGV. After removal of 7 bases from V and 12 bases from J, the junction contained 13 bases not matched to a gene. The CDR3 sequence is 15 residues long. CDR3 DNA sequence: TGTGCCAGCACCTCCGAGACAGGGGGAAGAGTACCCCTCCACTTT. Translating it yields CASTSETGGRVPLHF.

CDR3 coding DNA: TGTGCCAGCAGCCAAGACCAAGGACAGGGTCTTACCTACGAGCAGTACTTC. Its translation is CASSQDQGQGLTYEQYF. The chain is built from TRBV4-2 and TRBJ2-7, with 8 bases that match TRBD1. Germline V gene sequence: CDR1 LGHNA, CDR2 YNFKEQ. The CDR3 totals 17 residues. The V and J ends lost 0 bases and 2 bases, in that order; junction bases with no gene match: 9.

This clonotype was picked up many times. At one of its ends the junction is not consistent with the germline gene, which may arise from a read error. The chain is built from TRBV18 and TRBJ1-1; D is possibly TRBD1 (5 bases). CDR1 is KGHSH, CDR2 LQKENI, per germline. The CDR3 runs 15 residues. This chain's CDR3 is CASSPGGGRNTEAFF. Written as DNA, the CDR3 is TGCGCCAGCAGCCCGGGGGGGGGACGGAACACTGAAGCTTTCTTT. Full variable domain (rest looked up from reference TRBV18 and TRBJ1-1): NAGVMQNPRHLVRRRGQEARLRCSPMKGHSHVYWYRQLPEEGLKFMVYLQKENIIDESGMPKERFSAEFPKEGPSILRIQQVVRGDSAAYFCASSPGGGRNTEAFFGQGTRLTVV.

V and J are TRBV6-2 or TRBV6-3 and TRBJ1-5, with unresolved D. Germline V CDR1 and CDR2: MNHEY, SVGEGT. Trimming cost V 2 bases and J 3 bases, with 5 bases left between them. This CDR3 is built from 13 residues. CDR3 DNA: TGTGCCAGCAGTTACCGGTTCAATCAGCCCCAGCATTTT. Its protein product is CASSYRFNQPQHF.

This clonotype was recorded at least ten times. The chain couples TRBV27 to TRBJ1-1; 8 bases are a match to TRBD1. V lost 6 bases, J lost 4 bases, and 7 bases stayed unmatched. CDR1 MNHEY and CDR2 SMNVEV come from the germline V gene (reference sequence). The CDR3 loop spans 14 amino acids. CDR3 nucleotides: TGTGCCAGCAGCCCCGCAGGGGGCTTCACTGAAGCTTTCTTT. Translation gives CASSPAGGFTEAFF.